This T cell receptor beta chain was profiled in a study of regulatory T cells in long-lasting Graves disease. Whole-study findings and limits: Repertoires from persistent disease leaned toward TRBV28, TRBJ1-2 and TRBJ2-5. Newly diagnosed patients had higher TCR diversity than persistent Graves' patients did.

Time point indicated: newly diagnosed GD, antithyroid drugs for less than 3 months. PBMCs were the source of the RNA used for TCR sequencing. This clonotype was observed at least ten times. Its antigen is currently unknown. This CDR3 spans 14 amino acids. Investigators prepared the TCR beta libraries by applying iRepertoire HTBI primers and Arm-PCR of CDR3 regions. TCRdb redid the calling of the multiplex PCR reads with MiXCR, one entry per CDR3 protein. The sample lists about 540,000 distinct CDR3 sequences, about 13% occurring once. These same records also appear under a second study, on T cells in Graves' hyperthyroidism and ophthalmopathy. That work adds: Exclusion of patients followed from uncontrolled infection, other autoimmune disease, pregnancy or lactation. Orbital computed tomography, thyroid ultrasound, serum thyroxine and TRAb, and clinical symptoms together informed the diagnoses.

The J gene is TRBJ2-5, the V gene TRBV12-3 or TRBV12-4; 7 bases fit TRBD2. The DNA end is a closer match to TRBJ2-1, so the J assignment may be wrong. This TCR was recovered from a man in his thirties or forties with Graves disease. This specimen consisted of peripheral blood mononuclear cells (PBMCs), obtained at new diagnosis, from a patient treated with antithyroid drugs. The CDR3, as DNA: TGTGCCAGCAGTTTAGCGGGAGGGTCCTTTGAGCAGTTCTTC. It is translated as CASSLAGGSFEQFF.